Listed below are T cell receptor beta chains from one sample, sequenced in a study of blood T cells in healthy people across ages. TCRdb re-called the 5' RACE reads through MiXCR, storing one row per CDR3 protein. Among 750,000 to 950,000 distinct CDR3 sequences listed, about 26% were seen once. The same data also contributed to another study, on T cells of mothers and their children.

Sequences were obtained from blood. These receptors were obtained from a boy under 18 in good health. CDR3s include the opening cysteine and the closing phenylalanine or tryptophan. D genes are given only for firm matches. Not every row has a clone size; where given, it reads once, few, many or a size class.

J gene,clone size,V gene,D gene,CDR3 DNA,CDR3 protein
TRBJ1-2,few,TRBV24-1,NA,TGTGCCACCAGTGAGCTTAACTATGGCTACACCTTC,CATSELNYGYTF
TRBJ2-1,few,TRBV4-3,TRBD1,TGCGCCAGCAGCCAAGATGGGACAGGGGTGAATGAGCAGTTCTTC,CASSQDGTGVNEQFF
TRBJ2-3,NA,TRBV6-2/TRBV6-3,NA,TGTGCCAGCACCGCCGACCGCACAGATACGCAGTATTTT,CASTADRTDTQYF
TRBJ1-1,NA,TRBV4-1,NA,TGCGCCAGCAGCCGCCTAACGCAGGGGCTCACTGAAGCTTTCTTT,CASSRLTQGLTEAFF
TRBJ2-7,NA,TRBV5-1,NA,TGCGCCAGCAGCTACGGGACTCTTAGCTCCTACGAGCAGTACTTC,CASSYGTLSSYEQYF
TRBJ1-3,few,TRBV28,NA,TGTGCCAGCAGTTACCCGAGAGGGACTACCTCTGGAAACACCATATATTTT,CASSYPRGTTSGNTIYF
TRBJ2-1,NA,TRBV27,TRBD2,TGTGCCAGCAGAGCCGGGACTAGCGGGGGGCTTAATGAGCAGTTCTTC,CASRAGTSGGLNEQFF
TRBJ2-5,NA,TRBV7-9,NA,TGTGCCAGCAGCCCGGTGGGGGCCGGGGAGACCCAGTACTTC,CASSPVGAGETQYF
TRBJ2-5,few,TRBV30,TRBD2,TGTGCCTGGAGTGTTGCGGGGGGGCAAGAGACCCAGTACTTC,CAWSVAGGQETQYF
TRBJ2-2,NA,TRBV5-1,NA,TGCGCCAGCAAACAGGGTTCAGACACCGGGGAGCTGTTTTTT,CASKQGSDTGELFF
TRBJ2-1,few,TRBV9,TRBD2,TGTGCCAGCAGCTTCCGCCTAGCGGGGGAGAATGAGCAGTTCTTC,CASSFRLAGENEQFF
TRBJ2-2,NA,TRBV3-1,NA,TGTGCCAGCAGCCCTCGGGACGGGTCCGGGGAGCTGTTTTTT,CASSPRDGSGELFF
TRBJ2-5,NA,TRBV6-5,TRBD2,TGTGCCAGCAGTTACAGGGCTGCGGGAGACGCGGAGACCCAGTACTTC,CASSYRAAGDAETQYF
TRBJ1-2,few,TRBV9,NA,TGTGCCAGCAGCGGTAGAAATGGCTACACCTTC,CASSGRNGYTF
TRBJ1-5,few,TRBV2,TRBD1,TGTGCCAGCAATGCCAGGGGGCTTGGCAATCAGCCCCAGCATTTT,CASNARGLGNQPQHF
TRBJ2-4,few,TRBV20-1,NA,TGCTCTATGGAGGGGCTAGCCAAAAACATTCAGTACTTC,CSMEGLAKNIQYF
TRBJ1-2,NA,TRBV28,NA,TGTGCCAGCAGTCCGAACACGGATGGCTACACCTTC,CASSPNTDGYTF
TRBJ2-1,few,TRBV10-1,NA,TGCGCCAGCAGCTCAACTAGGCGGAGTGAGCAGTTCTTC,CASSSTRRSEQFF
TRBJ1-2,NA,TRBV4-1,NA,TGCGCCAGCAGCCAAGCAGTACATATCTATGACTACACCTTC,CASSQAVHIYDYTF
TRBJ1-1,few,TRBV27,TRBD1,TGTGCCAGCAGAATACAGGGGTCCACTGAAGCTCTCTTT,CASRIQGSTEALF
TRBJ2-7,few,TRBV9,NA,TGTGCCAGCAGCAACCGGACTCGCGGCGAGCAGTACTTC,CASSNRTRGEQYF
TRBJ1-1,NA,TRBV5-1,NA,TGCGCCAGCAGCTTGGTCGGACAGACGGCTTTCTTT,CASSLVGQTAFF
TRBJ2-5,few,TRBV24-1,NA,TGTGCCACCAGTGATTTGCGATTCGGCGGCCGCGAGACCCAGTACTTC,CATSDLRFGGRETQYF
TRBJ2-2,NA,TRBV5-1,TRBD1,TGCGCCAGCAGCTTCCCGGGACAGGGGGTATCCGGGGAGCTGTTTTTT,CASSFPGQGVSGELFF
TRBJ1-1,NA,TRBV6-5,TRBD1,TGTGCCAGCCGGACGGGACAGGGGGGATCTGAAGCTTTCTTT,CASRTGQGGSEAFF
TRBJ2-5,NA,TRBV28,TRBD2,TGTGCCAGCCAACCCCAGGGACTAGCGGTTCAAGAGACCCAGTACTTC,CASQPQGLAVQETQYF
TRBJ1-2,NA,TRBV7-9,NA,TGTGCCAGCAGCTTGGGAGGGAGCGGTGGCTACACCTTC,CASSLGGSGGYTF
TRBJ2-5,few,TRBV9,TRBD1,TGTGCCAGCAGCCCCACGGACAGGCCACGGGAGACCCAGTACTTC,CASSPTDRPRETQYF
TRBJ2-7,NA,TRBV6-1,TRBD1,TGTGCCAGCAGTGAACAGGGACAGGGTTACGAGCAGTACTTC,CASSEQGQGYEQYF
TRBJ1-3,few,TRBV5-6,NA,TGTGCCAGCCTTTCTGGAGACCTCTTAAACTCTGGAAACACCATATATTTT,CASLSGDLLNSGNTIYF
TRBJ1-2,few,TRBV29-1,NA,TGCAGCGTTGCCCAGAGTAACTATGGCTACACCTTC,CSVAQSNYGYTF
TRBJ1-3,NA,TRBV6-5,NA,TGTGCCAGCAGTTACCGCCAGCCCGGGACACCCAACTCTGGAAACACCATATATTTT,CASSYRQPGTPNSGNTIYF
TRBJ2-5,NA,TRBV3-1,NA,TGTGCCAGCAGCCAATCGGGTCGGGAGACCCAGTACTTC,CASSQSGRETQYF
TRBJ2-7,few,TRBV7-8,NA,TGTGCCAGCAGCCCTCTCTGGACCTCATACGAGCAGTACTTC,CASSPLWTSYEQYF
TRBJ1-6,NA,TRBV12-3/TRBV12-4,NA,TGTGCCAGCAGACCGATCTACGCCGCGGGGGGTAATTCACCCCTCCACTTT,CASRPIYAAGGNSPLHF
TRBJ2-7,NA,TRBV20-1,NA,TGCAGTGCTAGAGAAGGCTTAAGTGGCGAGCAGTACTTC,CSAREGLSGEQYF
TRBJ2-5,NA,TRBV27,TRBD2,TGTGCCAGCAGTTTATCGAGAGCGGGGGGGCAAGAGACCCAGTACTTC,CASSLSRAGGQETQYF
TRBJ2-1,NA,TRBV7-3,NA,TGTGCCAGCAGCCCACATCGGGGGCCGAACTCCTACAATGAGCAGTTCTTC,CASSPHRGPNSYNEQFF
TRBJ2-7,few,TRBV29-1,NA,TGCAGCGTACGGTCAAGTGCCTACGAGCAGTACTTC,CSVRSSAYEQYF
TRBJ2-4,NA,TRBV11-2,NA,TGTGCCAGCAGCTTGAATTTCGGGTTAGCCAAAAACATTCAGTACTTC,CASSLNFGLAKNIQYF
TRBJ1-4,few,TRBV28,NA,TGTGCCAGCTTGGGAGGTTCGGTGGTCGAAAAACTGTTTTTT,CASLGGSVVEKLFF
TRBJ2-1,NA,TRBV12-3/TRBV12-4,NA,TGTGCCAGCAGTTTACAAACGCAGGGGTTACGGTTCTTC,CASSLQTQGLRFF
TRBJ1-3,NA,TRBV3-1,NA,TGTGCCAGCAGCCAAGGGGGAGCAGGTTCAGGAAACACCATATATTTT,CASSQGGAGSGNTIYF
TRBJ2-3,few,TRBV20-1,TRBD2,TGCAGTGTCGTAGCGGGGACCACAGATACGCAGTATTTT,CSVVAGTTDTQYF
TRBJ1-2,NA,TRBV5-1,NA,TGCGCCGGCAGTAGTTCCGGACCGAACTATGGCTACACCTTC,CAGSSSGPNYGYTF